This record looks at one T cell receptor beta chain sequence and its context. Time point defined: pre-treatment sample, taken before nivolumab and TIL therapy. This record belongs to a study of TIL therapy for anti-PD-1-resistant metastatic lung cancer. This was the immunoSEQ v3 assay. Repertoires were generated with immunoSEQ multiplex PCR, while TCRdb's copy carries only in-frame clones and drops some. The repertoire holds roughly 60,000 clones, with more than 75% as singletons. Looked up from germline, CDR1 is MNHEY and CDR2 is SVGAGI. This CDR3 has 15 amino acids. V lost 2 bases to trimming and J lost 7 bases, with 14 bases between them.

The chain uses TRBV6-5 and TRBJ1-4; D possibly corresponds to TRBD1 (5 bases). The source material was blood, sampled at baseline. This receptor was identified in a person between 30 and 80 years old with non-small cell lung cancer. The CDR3: CASSYLAAGGEKLFF. In DNA, the CDR3 is TGTGCCAGCAGTTACCTTGCAGCGGGGGGTGAAAAACTGTTTTTT.